The rows below give T cell receptor beta chains drawn from one sample of a study of blood T cell repertoires in COVID-19. Sequencing was performed with immunoSEQ multiplex PCR; in TCRdb, only in-frame clones are kept and a portion is missing. Seen here are more than 150,000 clones, around 84% observed once, and the top ten hold about 8%. Sample: PBMCs or T cells enriched from blood (not recorded which). These receptor sequences come from a woman aged 50 to 60 who had recovered from COVID-19. Each CDR3 is given with its conserved first and last residue. D genes are given only for firm matches. Clone sizes are given selectively: once, few, many, or a class where the clone is expanded.

TRBV2,TRBD2,TRBJ2-5,few,CASTPGTTETQYF,TGTGCCAGCACCCCAGGGACTACAGAGACCCAGTACTTC
TRBV7-3,TRBD2,TRBJ2-1,few,CASSRVVSGRAWRGVNEQFF,TGTGCCAGCAGCCGGGTCGTGAGCGGGAGGGCCTGGCGGGGGGTAAATGAGCAGTTCTTC
TRBV28,.,TRBJ2-1,once,CASRRDSYNEQFF,TGTGCCAGCAGACGGGACTCCTACAATGAGCAGTTCTTC
TRBV2,TRBD2,TRBJ2-5,once,CASSVFGGQETQYF,TGTGCCAGCAGTGTTTTCGGGGGGCAAGAGACCCAGTACTTC
TRBV7-9,TRBD2,TRBJ2-7,few,CASSLDGGRAPFF,TGTGCCAGCAGCTTAGACGGGGGGAGGGCCCCGTTTTTC
TRBV18,TRBD1,TRBJ2-5,.,CASSPGQAGLGTQYF,TGTGCCAGCTCACCAGGACAGGCAGGTTTGGGGACCCAGTACTTC
TRBV19,.,TRBJ1-1,.,CASSFYRDTEAFF,TGTGCCAGTAGTTTCTACAGGGACACTGAAGCTTTCTTT
TRBV7-3,TRBD2,TRBJ2-3,once,CASSLSGSGDTQYF,TGTGCCAGCAGCTTAAGCGGGAGTGGGGATACGCAGTATTTT
TRBV7-2,.,TRBJ2-1,.,CASSLSSGPGGNEQFF,TGTGCCAGCAGCTTAAGCTCTGGGCCCGGAGGTAATGAGCAGTTCTTC
TRBV5-8,.,TRBJ2-6,.,CASSLYASGANVLTF,TGTGCCAGCAGCTTGTATGCGTCTGGGGCCAACGTCCTGACTTTC
TRBV3-1/TRBV3-2,TRBD1,TRBJ1-6,.,CASSSTGDNSPLHF,TGTGCCAGCAGCTCGACAGGGGATAATTCACCCCTCCACTTT
TRBV7-2,.,TRBJ2-1,.,CASSPPGWRAYNEQFF,TGTGCCAGCAGCCCCCCAGGGTGGAGGGCCTACAATGAGCAGTTCTTC
TRBV4-3,TRBD1,TRBJ1-1,.,CASSQDLGRGQRINRAFF,TGCGCCAGCAGCCAAGATCTAGGCAGGGGACAGAGAATTAACCGGGCTTTCTTT
TRBV27,.,TRBJ1-4,.,CASRPSPGHRSSTNEKLFF,TGTGCCAGCAGGCCGTCCCCGGGACACCGGTCATCAACTAATGAAAAACTGTTTTTT
TRBV12-3/TRBV12-4,TRBD1,TRBJ1-2,.,CASSLGDRFGYTF,TGTGCCAGCAGTTTAGGGGACAGGTTTGGCTACACCTTC
TRBV13,TRBD2,TRBJ2-1,few,CASSQRGANYNEQFF,TGTGCCAGCAGCCAGCGGGGGGCCAATTACAATGAGCAGTTCTTC
TRBV9,.,TRBJ2-2,.,CASSVASWTPGELFF,TGTGCCAGCAGCGTAGCTTCTTGGACTCCCGGGGAGCTGTTTTTT
TRBV4-3,.,TRBJ2-2,.,CASSQGPTGNTGELFF,TGCGCCAGCAGCCAAGGTCCTACAGGGAACACCGGGGAGCTGTTTTTT
TRBV28,TRBD2,TRBJ2-7,.,CASSQLAPGISYEQYF,TGTGCCAGCAGCCAACTAGCGCCTGGAATTTCCTACGAGCAGTACTTC
TRBV6-6,.,TRBJ1-1,once,CASTQGNEAFF,TGTGCCAGCACTCAGGGAAATGAAGCTTTCTTT
TRBV5-6,.,TRBJ2-7,few,CASSLTAAASSYEQYF,TGTGCCAGCAGCTTGACCGCGGCGGCTAGCTCCTACGAGCAGTACTTC
TRBV12-3/TRBV12-4,.,TRBJ1-5,.,CASSLGWGQPQHF,TGTGCCAGCAGTTTGGGCTGGGGCCAGCCCCAGCATTTT
TRBV11-2,.,TRBJ1-3,.,CASSFSPSRGNTIYF,TGTGCCAGCAGCTTTTCACCCTCGAGGGGAAACACCATATATTTT
TRBV9,TRBD2,TRBJ2-3,once,CASSVKGGGTDTQYF,TGTGCCAGCAGCGTAAAGGGAGGGGGCACAGATACGCAGTATTTT
TRBV11-3,TRBD2,TRBJ2-1,.,CASSGQGTSGYNEQFF,TGTGCCAGCAGCGGGCAAGGGACTAGCGGGTACAATGAGCAGTTCTTC